The 9 T cell receptor beta chains below were found in one sample sequenced in a study of cytomegalovirus exposure and HLA in healthy donors. The method was immunoSEQ multiplex PCR; TCRdb's version includes in-frame clones alone and lacks a portion of them. Among roughly 80,000 clones, 85% to 95% were seen once, and the ten largest hold approximately 2.1%. Sequencing was carried out using PBMCs. All receptors come from a woman aged 18-30 years in good health and CMV-seronegative.

The chain recombines TRBV5-5 with TRBJ1-6, with D maybe TRBD1 (5 bases). Trimming stripped 0 bases from V and 9 bases from J, with 16 bases between. This CDR3 spans 16 amino acids. Germline CDR1 reads SGHKS; CDR2 reads YYEKEE (reference sequence). The CDR3 sequence is CASSLVEVQGGSPLHF. The CDR3 DNA reads TGTGCCAGCAGCTTGGTCGAGGTTCAGGGAGGTTCACCCCTCCACTTT.

V usage is TRBV29-1 and J usage is TRBJ1-2; a weak D match, TRBD1 (5 bases). The CDR3 runs to 14 residues. The germline V and J ends were trimmed by 0 bases and 4 bases, with 12 bases remaining between them. Germline-derived CDR1 and CDR2 are SQVTM and ANQGSEA. The CDR3 sequence: CSVEDRQNRYGYTF. DNA of the CDR3: TGCAGCGTTGAAGATAGACAGAACCGCTATGGCTACACCTTC.

This chain uses TRBV27 with TRBJ2-3; 14 nucleotides match TRBD2. CDR1 is MNHEY, CDR2 SMNVEV, per germline (reference sequence). The CDR3 has 16 residues. With 5 bases clipped from V and 4 bases from J, the junction kept 5 bases outside the gene matches. CDR3 protein: CASSKRLAGGPDTQYF. DNA for the CDR3: TGTGCCAGCAGTAAAAGACTAGCGGGGGGGCCAGATACGCAGTATTTT.

This sequence joins TRBV6-6 and TRBJ1-3; the D is unclear. V lost 7 bases to trimming and J lost 0 bases, with 13 bases between them. CDR1 and CDR2 (germline): MNHNY, SVGAGI (reference sequence). There are 15 residues in the CDR3. The CDR3 spells CASNQDGSSGNTIYF. The CDR3 bases are TGTGCCAGCAACCAGGACGGGAGCTCTGGAAACACCATATATTTT.

V is TRBV5-5 and J is TRBJ2-1; D is uncertain. The germline gives CDR1 SGHKS, CDR2 YYEKEE (reference sequence). Trimming cost V 0 bases and J 0 bases, with 10 bases left between them. The CDR3 spans 16 residues. CDR3 loop: CASSLDWRSSYNEQFF. The DNA for the CDR3 is TGTGCCAGCAGCTTGGACTGGCGGAGCTCCTACAATGAGCAGTTCTTC.

V gene TRBV30 combines with J gene TRBJ2-1; 8 nucleotides align to TRBD2. The CDR3 runs 14 residues. The trim removed 2 bases at V and 10 bases at J, leaving 10 bases unmatched. The germline V gene has CDR1 GTSNPN and CDR2 SVGIG (reference sequence). Here the CDR3 DNA reads TGTGCCTGGAGTCCTCCCCCCGGCGGGAGGGAGCAGTTCTTC. Protein sequence: CAWSPPPGGREQFF.

The J gene is TRBJ1-1, the V gene TRBV11-2; 10 bases fit TRBD1. Germline lookup yields CDR1 SGHAT and CDR2 FQNNGV. The V segment lost 7 bases and the J segment 4 bases; nucleotides outside the gene matches: 9. The CDR3 totals 15 residues. CDR3 bases: TGTGCCAGCACCCAGGACAGGGGGGGGGCCACTGAAGCTTTCTTT. Its protein product is CASTQDRGGATEAFF.

The rearrangement joins TRBV4-1 to TRBJ1-1; no definite D call. CDR1 is MGHRA, CDR2 YSYEKL, per germline. This CDR3 is 15 amino acids long. Trimming left V 0 bases short and J 5 bases short, with 13 bases between. The CDR3 DNA reads TGCGCCAGCAGCCAAGATTCCCGGGGAAGAACTGAAGCTTTCTTT. Amino acids: CASSQDSRGRTEAFF.

This clone was seen just once. The J gene is TRBJ1-2, the V gene TRBV10-3; TRBD1 matches 10 bases. The CDR3 contains 14 residues. J was trimmed by 4 bases and V by 3 bases; bases with no gene match: 2. The V gene's germline CDR1 is ENHRY and CDR2 SYGVKD. The CDR3, as DNA: TGTGCCATCAGTGAAGGGACAGGGGCCTATGGCTACACCTTC. Protein: CAISEGTGAYGYTF.